The rows below give T cell receptor beta chains drawn from one sample of a study of shared clonotypes between healthy human individuals. Here immunoSEQ multiplex PCR was the method, and the copy in TCRdb shows in-frame clones only, minus some. The sample includes about 1,500,000 clones, around 97% seen only once; the top ten take 1% to 1.5%. The sample taken for sequencing was naive CD4+ T cells sorted from blood. These receptor sequences come from a man in his thirties or forties in good health. The CDR3 runs from the conserved cysteine through the conserved F or W. Fields, in order: clone size, J gene, D gene, V gene, CDR3 protein, CDR3 DNA. The D gene is left open where the match is weak. Size is omitted from some rows. Given values are once, few, many or a class for expanded clones.

NA TRBJ1-1 TRBD1 TRBV4-1 CASTITFQGARRQDTEAFF TGCGCCAGCACCATAACCTTCCAGGGGGCAAGGAGGCAAGACACTGAAGCTTTCTTT
NA TRBJ1-1 NA TRBV7-2 CASSSRGNTEAFF TGTGCCAGCAGCTCCCGGGGGAACACTGAAGCTTTCTTT
NA TRBJ1-2 TRBD1 TRBV15 CATSRPTGEGYTF TGTGCCACCAGCAGACCGACAGGGGAAGGCTACACCTTC
NA TRBJ2-1 NA TRBV7-3 CASSPTEENEQFF TGTGCCAGCAGCCCCACCGAGGAAAATGAGCAGTTCTTC
NA TRBJ2-7 TRBD1 TRBV6-6 CASSPPRDRNYEQYF TGTGCCAGCAGCCCCCCCCGGGACAGAAACTACGAGCAGTACTTC
NA TRBJ1-1 TRBD1 TRBV7-8 CASSTQGGRGAEAFF TGTGCCAGCAGCACCCAGGGGGGAAGGGGGGCTGAAGCTTTCTTT
NA TRBJ1-1 TRBD1 TRBV30 CAWSPGQPRAFF TGTGCCTGGAGCCCGGGACAGCCTAGAGCTTTCTTT
once TRBJ2-7 TRBD1 TRBV27 CASSREGDRVYEQYF TGTGCCAGCAGTAGGGAAGGGGACAGAGTCTACGAGCAGTACTTC
NA TRBJ2-2 NA TRBV2 CASFYGTLTGELFF TGTGCCAGCTTTTACGGGACTCTTACCGGGGAGCTGTTTTTT
NA TRBJ2-5 NA TRBV7-2 CASTLFVGGLVKTQYF TGTGCCAGCACCCTTTTTGTGGGAGGATTGGTGAAGACCCAGTACTTC
NA TRBJ2-7 NA TRBV29-1 CSVEIGIGNEQYF TGCAGCGTTGAGATCGGCATTGGAAACGAGCAGTACTTC
NA TRBJ2-2 NA TRBV11-2 CASSLVGSSLGTGELFF TGTGCCAGCAGCTTAGTTGGATCGTCATTAGGCACCGGGGAGCTGTTTTTT
NA TRBJ2-7 NA TRBV27 CASSVRGVEQYF TGTGCCAGCAGTGTCCGAGGGGTCGAGCAGTACTTC
NA TRBJ2-5 NA TRBV5-5 CASSLGRGETQYF TGTGCCAGCAGCTTGGGGCGAGGCGAGACCCAGTACTTC
NA TRBJ2-1 TRBD1 TRBV28 CASPPAGRGHSDEQFF TGTGCCAGCCCACCGGCCGGCAGGGGGCATTCCGATGAGCAGTTCTTC
NA TRBJ1-1 TRBD1 TRBV28 CASSLPPQGGEAFF TGTGCCAGCAGTTTACCCCCCCAGGGGGGTGAAGCTTTCTTT
once TRBJ2-2 NA TRBV9 CASSVLSAGELFF TGTGCCAGCAGCGTACTCAGCGCCGGGGAGCTGTTTTTT
NA TRBJ1-4 TRBD1 TRBV28 CASSHRGLEKLFF TGTGCCAGCAGTCACAGGGGGCTGGAAAAACTGTTTTTT
NA TRBJ2-7 NA TRBV11-2 CASSLSVAVLAYEQYF TGTGCCAGCAGCTTAAGTGTAGCAGTGCTAGCATACGAGCAGTACTTC
NA TRBJ1-2 NA TRBV11-2 CASSLAGTSGGYTF TGTGCCAGCAGCTTAGCCGGGACATCGGGAGGCTACACCTTC
NA TRBJ1-1 NA TRBV5-5 CASSLRGATEAFF TGTGCCAGCAGCTTAAGGGGCGCGACTGAAGCTTTCTTT
NA TRBJ2-1 NA TRBV6-6 CASSSYWGLEQFF TGTGCCAGCAGCTCGTACTGGGGGTTGGAGCAGTTCTTC
once TRBJ1-1 NA TRBV5-5 CASSFPGPNTEAFF TGTGCCAGCAGCTTTCCGGGGCCCAACACTGAAGCTTTCTTT
NA TRBJ2-1 NA TRBV5-1 CASSLGSGDEQFF TGCGCCAGCAGCTTGGGGAGCGGCGATGAGCAGTTCTTC
NA TRBJ2-5 NA TRBV7-9 CASSSQGGQETQYF TGTGCCAGCAGCTCCCAGGGAGGTCAAGAGACCCAGTACTTC
NA TRBJ2-7 NA TRBV2 CASIFQDEERAYEQYF TGTGCCAGCATTTTCCAGGACGAGGAACGGGCATACGAGCAGTACTTC
NA TRBJ2-5 NA TRBV5-4 CASSLRRQETQYF TGTGCCAGCAGCTTAAGGCGGCAAGAGACCCAGTACTTC
once TRBJ1-6 NA TRBV5-5 CASSSQGRNSPLHF TGTGCCAGCAGCTCCCAGGGGAGGAATTCACCCCTCCACTTT
NA TRBJ2-7 TRBD2 TRBV7-2 CASSLAGLAGYEQYF TGTGCCAGCAGCTTAGCGGGACTAGCGGGATACGAGCAGTACTTC
once TRBJ2-1 TRBD2 TRBV6-1 CASSEVGGNSYNEQFF TGTGCCAGCAGTGAAGTCGGGGGGAACTCCTACAATGAGCAGTTCTTC
NA TRBJ2-6 TRBD2 TRBV27 CASGIGLAGVRGANVLTF TGTGCCAGCGGGATTGGACTAGCGGGAGTACGTGGGGCCAACGTCCTGACTTTC
NA TRBJ1-1 NA TRBV10-2 CASSAWRKNTEAFF TGCGCCAGCAGTGCTTGGAGAAAGAACACTGAAGCTTTCTTT
NA TRBJ2-7 NA TRBV28 CASTPDLWDEQYF TGTGCCAGCACCCCTGACCTCTGGGACGAGCAGTACTTC
NA TRBJ1-2 NA TRBV9 CASSVEGSNYGYTF TGTGCCAGCAGCGTAGAGGGGTCTAACTATGGCTACACCTTC
NA TRBJ2-5 NA TRBV18 CASSPAILGQETQYF TGTGCCAGCTCACCAGCGATATTGGGCCAAGAGACCCAGTACTTC
once TRBJ1-5 NA TRBV11-2 CASSLNVGFGQPQHF TGTGCCAGCAGCTTAAATGTAGGGTTTGGGCAGCCCCAGCATTTT
NA TRBJ2-7 TRBD2 TRBV4-1 CASSLGLAGDYEQYF TGCGCCAGCAGCCTCGGATTAGCGGGAGACTACGAGCAGTACTTC